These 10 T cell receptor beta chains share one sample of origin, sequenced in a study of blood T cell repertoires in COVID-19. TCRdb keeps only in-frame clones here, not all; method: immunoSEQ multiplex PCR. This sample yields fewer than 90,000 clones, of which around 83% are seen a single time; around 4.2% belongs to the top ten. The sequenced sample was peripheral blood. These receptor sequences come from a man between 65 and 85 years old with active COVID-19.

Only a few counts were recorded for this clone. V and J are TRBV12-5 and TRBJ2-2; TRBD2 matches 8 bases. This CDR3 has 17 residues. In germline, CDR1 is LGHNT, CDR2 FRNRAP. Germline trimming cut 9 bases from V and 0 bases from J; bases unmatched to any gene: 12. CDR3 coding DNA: TGTGCTAGCCGGGGGCCCGGGACTAGGTCGAACACCGGGGAGCTGTTTTTT. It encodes CASRGPGTRSNTGELFF.

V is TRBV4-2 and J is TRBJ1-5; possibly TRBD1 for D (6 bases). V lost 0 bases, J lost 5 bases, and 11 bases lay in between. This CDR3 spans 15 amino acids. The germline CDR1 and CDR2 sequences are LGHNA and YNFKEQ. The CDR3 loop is CASSQDGQGHQPQHF. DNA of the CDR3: TGTGCCAGCAGCCAAGATGGGCAGGGGCATCAGCCCCAGCATTTT.

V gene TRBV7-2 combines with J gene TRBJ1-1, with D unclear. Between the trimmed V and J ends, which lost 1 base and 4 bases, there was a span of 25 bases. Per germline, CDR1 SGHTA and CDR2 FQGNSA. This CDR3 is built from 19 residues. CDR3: CASSLVPSFRPRGSTEAFF. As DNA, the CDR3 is TGTGCCAGCAGCTTAGTACCTTCCTTCAGGCCTCGGGGATCCACTGAAGCTTTCTTT.

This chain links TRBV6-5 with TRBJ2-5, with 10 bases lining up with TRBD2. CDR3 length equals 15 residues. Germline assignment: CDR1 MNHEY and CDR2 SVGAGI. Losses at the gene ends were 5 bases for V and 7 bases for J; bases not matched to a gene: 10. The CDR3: CASSPPGLARGTQYF. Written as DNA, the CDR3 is TGTGCCAGCAGTCCTCCGGGACTAGCGCGAGGGACCCAGTACTTC.

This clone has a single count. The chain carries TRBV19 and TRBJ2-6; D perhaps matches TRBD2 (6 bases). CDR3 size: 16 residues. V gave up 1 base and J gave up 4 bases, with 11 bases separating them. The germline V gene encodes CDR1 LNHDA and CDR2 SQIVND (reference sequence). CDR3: CASSIGREAGANVLTF. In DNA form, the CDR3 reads TGTGCCAGTAGTATAGGGAGGGAAGCGGGGGCCAACGTCCTGACTTTC.

CDR3 sequence reads: CASSRALAGGPTYEQYF. CDR3 bases: TGCGCCAGCAGCCGAGCCCTAGCGGGAGGCCCAACCTACGAGCAGTACTTC. This rearrangement joins TRBV4-3 to TRBJ2-7, with 11 bases matching TRBD2. Germline V CDR1 and CDR2: LGHNA, YSLEER. V dropped 4 bases and J dropped 2; count of bases not matched to a gene: 10. CDR3 length: 17 residues.

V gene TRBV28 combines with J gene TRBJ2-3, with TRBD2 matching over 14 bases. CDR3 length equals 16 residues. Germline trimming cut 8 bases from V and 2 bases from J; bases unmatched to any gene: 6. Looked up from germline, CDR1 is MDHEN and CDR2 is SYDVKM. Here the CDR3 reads CASGGLAGEVTDTQYF. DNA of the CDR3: TGTGCCAGCGGGGGACTAGCGGGAGAGGTCACAGATACGCAGTATTTT.

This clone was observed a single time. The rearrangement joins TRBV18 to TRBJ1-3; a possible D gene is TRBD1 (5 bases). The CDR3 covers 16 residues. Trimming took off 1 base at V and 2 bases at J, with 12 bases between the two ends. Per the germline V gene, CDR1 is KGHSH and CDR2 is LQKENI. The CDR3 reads CASSPLAGRTGNTIYF. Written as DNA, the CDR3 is TGTGCCAGCTCACCACTCGCAGGGAGGACTGGAAACACCATATATTTT.

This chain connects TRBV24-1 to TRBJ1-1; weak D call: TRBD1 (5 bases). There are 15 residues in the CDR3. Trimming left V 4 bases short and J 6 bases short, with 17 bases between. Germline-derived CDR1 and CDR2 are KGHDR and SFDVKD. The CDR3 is CATSDTGGPGSEAFF. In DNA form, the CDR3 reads TGTGCCACCAGTGACACCGGGGGACCGGGGTCTGAAGCTTTCTTT.

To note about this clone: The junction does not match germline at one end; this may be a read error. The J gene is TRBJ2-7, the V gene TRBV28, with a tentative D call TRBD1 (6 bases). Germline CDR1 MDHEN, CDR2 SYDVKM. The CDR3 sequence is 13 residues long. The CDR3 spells CATVDRAIYEQCF. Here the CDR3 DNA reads TGTGCCACCGTGGACAGAGCGATCTACGAGCAGTGCTTC.